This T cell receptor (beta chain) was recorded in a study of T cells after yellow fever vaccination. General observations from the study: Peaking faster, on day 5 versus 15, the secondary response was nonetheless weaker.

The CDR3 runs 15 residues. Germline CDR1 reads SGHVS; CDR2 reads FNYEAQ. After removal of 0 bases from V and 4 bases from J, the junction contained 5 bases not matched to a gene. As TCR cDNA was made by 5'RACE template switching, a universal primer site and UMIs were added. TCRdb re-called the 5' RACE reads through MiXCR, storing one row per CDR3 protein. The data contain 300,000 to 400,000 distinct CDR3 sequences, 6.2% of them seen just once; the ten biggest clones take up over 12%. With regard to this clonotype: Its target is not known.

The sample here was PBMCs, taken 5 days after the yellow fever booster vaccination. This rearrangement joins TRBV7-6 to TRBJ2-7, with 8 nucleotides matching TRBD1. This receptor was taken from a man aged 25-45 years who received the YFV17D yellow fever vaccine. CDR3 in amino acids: CASSLAGQGSYEQYF. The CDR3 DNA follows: TGTGCCAGCAGCTTAGCCGGACAGGGATCATACGAGCAGTACTTC.